The 3 T cell receptor beta chains presented below share a single source sample, sequenced in a study of T cells in Graves' hyperthyroidism and ophthalmopathy. The CDR3 regions of TCR beta were amplified from RNA transcripts. During a first-round RT-PCR of the TCR CDR3, the HTBI primer set was used. TCRdb analysed the multiplex PCR reads with MiXCR anew, one entry per CDR3 protein. The table has about 380,000 distinct CDR3 sequences, less than 20% seen once. Input material: blood. These receptors were obtained from a man aged 18-30 years with Graves' ophthalmopathy.

This clonotype showed up many times. The CDR3 here is CASSLERGVGSPLHF. CDR3 coding DNA: TGTGCCAGCAGTTTGGAGCGGGGGGTGGGTTCACCCCTCCACTTT. This chain uses TRBV27 with TRBJ1-6, with D maybe TRBD1 (5 bases). Trimming stripped 3 bases from V and 9 bases from J, with 15 bases between. In germline, CDR1 is MNHEY, CDR2 SMNVEV (reference sequence). The CDR3 loop spans 15 amino acids.

The chain has TRBV6-1 and TRBJ2-1, with D uncertain. The CDR3 is 10 amino acids. The V and J ends lost 6 bases and 9 bases respectively, with 6 bases between them. The germline V gene encodes CDR1 MNHNS and CDR2 SASEGT. The CDR3 sequence: CASRLGEQFF. In DNA, the CDR3 is TGTGCCAGCAGGTTAGGTGAGCAGTTCTTC.

There are many counts of this clonotype. CDR3 nucleotides: TGTGCCAGCAGCCAAAAAGGGGGTGGCGGGGAGCTGTTTTTT. It codes for CASSQKGGGGELFF. This chain links TRBV3-1 with TRBJ2-2, with D tentatively TRBD1 (6 bases). CDR3 length: 14 residues. CDR1 LGHDT and CDR2 YNNKEL come from the germline V gene (reference sequence). Trimming left V 2 bases short and J 7 bases short, with 11 bases between.